The source of this TCR beta chain is a study of blood T cell repertoires in COVID-19. Study-level background: The study drew acute and convalescent COVID-19 samples from the United States, Italy and Spain. Sample material is recorded as cDNA or gDNA derived from T cells, B-cell-depleted T cells, or PBMCs.

The CDR3 is 10 residues long. Germline CDR1 and CDR2: MGHDK and SYGVNS. V lost 8 bases and J 5 bases, leaving 6 bases between the germline ends. Patients in Seattle were enrolled during active infection, then followed longitudinally. Original methodology: Estimates of nucleated cell counts were drawn from the amplification of reference gene primers. Profiling relied on immunoSEQ multiplex PCR, and the TCRdb table lists in-frame clones only, not all of them. The D gene and trimming were derived from the DNA, and the V and J assignments and clone size from that table. The repertoire consists of fewer than 200,000 clones, with about four fifths occurring once and the leading ten covering less than 3.5%.

The V gene is TRBV25-1, the J gene TRBJ1-1; no reliable D call. The sequencing sample was made of peripheral blood. The TCR sequence derives from a woman of 80 years or more with COVID-19, enrolled during active disease. This chain's CDR3 is CASFFTEAFF. DNA of the CDR3: TGTGCCAGCTTCTTTACTGAAGCTTTCTTT.